This TCR beta chain is from a study of cytomegalovirus exposure and HLA in healthy donors. CDR1 and CDR2 from the germline V gene are KGHSH and LQKENI. This CDR3 spans 18 amino acids. Between the trimmed V and J ends, which lost 2 bases and 0 bases, there was a span of 19 bases. PCR involved 60 Vbeta and 13 Jbeta primers. Some clones are missing from TCRdb's copy, which holds only in-frame ones; the method was immunoSEQ multiplex PCR. The sample shows about 140,000 clones, roughly 88% of them seen only once. Remarks on this clone: As yet, its antigen is unknown.

Study outcomes and limitations: Specificity of a few CMV-associated chains for CMV antigens was verified in vitro. Cytomegalovirus-associated TCR beta chains were listed, numbering roughly 150. Some V segments could not be told apart, so they were left out, TRBV6-2 and TRBV6-3 among them.

This receptor was identified in a middle-aged woman in good health and CMV-seronegative. Source material: PBMCs. The V gene is TRBV18, the J gene TRBJ2-5, with D maybe TRBD2 (7 bases). The CDR3 sequence: CASSPRGPSGTNQETQYF. In nucleotides, the CDR3 is TGTGCCAGCTCACCAAGGGGACCGAGCGGGACAAACCAAGAGACCCAGTACTTC.